This T cell receptor (beta chain) emerged from a study of cytomegalovirus exposure and HLA in healthy donors. Germline V CDR1 and CDR2: LGHNA, YSLEER. The CDR3 contains 13 residues. The V end lost 2 bases, the J end lost 6 bases, and 10 bases lay between the germline ends. In the PCR, 60 Vbeta and 13 Jbeta primers were used. The repertoire was sequenced with immunoSEQ multiplex PCR; TCRdb's copy has only in-frame clones and lacks some. The data contain over 150,000 clones, around 80% of them singletons. Study observations and caveats: Among TCR beta chains, those listed as cytomegalovirus-associated numbered fewer than 200.

Regarding this clone: Its cognate antigen is unknown.

The V gene is TRBV4-3, the J gene TRBJ1-1; no clear D gene. The clonotype comes from a man between 18 and 35 years old in good health and CMV-seronegative. The sample consisted of PBMCs. CDR3 in amino acids: CASSQRGFSEAFF. The DNA for the CDR3 is TGCGCCAGCAGCCAACGGGGTTTTTCTGAAGCTTTCTTT.